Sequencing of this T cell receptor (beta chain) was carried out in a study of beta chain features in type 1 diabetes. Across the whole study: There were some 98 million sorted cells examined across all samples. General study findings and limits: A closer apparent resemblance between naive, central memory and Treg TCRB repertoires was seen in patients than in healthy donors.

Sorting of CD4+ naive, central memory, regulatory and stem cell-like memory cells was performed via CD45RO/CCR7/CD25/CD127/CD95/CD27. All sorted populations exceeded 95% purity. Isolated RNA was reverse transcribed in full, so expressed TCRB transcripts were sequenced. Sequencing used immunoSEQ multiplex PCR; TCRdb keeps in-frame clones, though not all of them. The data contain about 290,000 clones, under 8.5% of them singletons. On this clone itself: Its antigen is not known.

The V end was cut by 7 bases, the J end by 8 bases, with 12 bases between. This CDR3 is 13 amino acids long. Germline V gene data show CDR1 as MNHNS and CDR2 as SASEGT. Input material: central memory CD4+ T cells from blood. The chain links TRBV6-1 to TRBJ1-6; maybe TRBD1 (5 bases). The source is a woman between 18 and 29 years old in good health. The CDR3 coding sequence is TGTGCCAGCAATCTCGGGGCGGATTCACCCCTCCACTTT. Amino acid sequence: CASNLGADSPLHF.